What follows are 13 T cell receptor beta chains derived from one specimen sequenced in a study of cytomegalovirus exposure and HLA in healthy donors. This table comes from immunoSEQ multiplex PCR, and its TCRdb copy is limited to in-frame clones, with some not included. Among 82,000 or so clones listed, 85% to 95% were seen once. Sample: PBMCs. The receptors derive from a woman aged 18 to 35 in good health and CMV-seronegative.

V gene TRBV21-1 combines with J gene TRBJ1-5; TRBD1, the table's D call, was not compared with the DNA. TRBV21-1 counts as a pseudogene. This CDR3 has 14 amino acids. The CDR3 region has the DNA TGTGCCAGCAGCAAAGGGCAGTCCAATCAGCCCCAGCATTTT. Translated: CASSKGQSNQPQHF.

The chain links TRBV19 to TRBJ1-1; TRBD1 matches at 12 bases. Per germline, CDR1 LNHDA and CDR2 SQIVND (reference sequence). CDR3 length: 14 amino acids. The V gene end was trimmed by 3 bases and the J gene end by 11 bases; junction bases not matched to a gene: 7. CDR3 sequence reads: CASSIVGQGALAFF. In DNA form, the CDR3 reads TGTGCCAGTAGTATTGTGGGACAGGGGGCGTTGGCTTTCTTT.

The rearrangement joins TRBV11-2 to TRBJ2-1; D is ambiguous. The V gene's germline CDR1 is SGHAT and CDR2 FQNNGV. CDR3 length: 11 amino acids. Trimming left V 5 bases short and J 8 bases short, with 7 bases between. The CDR3 here is CASSPTYEQFF. The DNA for the CDR3 is TGTGCCAGCAGCCCAACATATGAGCAGTTCTTC. Looking up the rest from reference TRBV11-2 and TRBJ2-1 gives the full variable domain: EAGVAQSPRYKIIEKRQSVAFWCNPISGHATLYWYQQILGQGPKLLIQFQNNGVVDDSQLPKDRFSAERLKGVDSTLKIQPAKLEDSAVYLCASSPTYEQFFGPGTRLTVL.

CDR3 sequence reads: CASSLQGEKDTQYF. The CDR3, as DNA: TGTGCCAGCAGCTTACAGGGGGAGAAAGATACGCAGTATTTT. The chain has TRBV13 and TRBJ2-3; 7 nucleotides line up with TRBD1. Germline values: CDR1 PRHDT, CDR2 FYEKMQ (reference sequence). The CDR3 is 14 residues long. V was pared by 2 bases and J by 5 bases, with 4 bases of the junction left unmatched. The full variable domain, in which reference TRBV13 and TRBJ2-3 provide the parts outside the CDR3, is AAGVIQSPRHLIKEKRETATLKCYPIPRHDTVYWYQQGPGQDPQFLISFYEKMQSDKGSIPDRFSAQQFSDYHSELNMSSLELGDSALYFCASSLQGEKDTQYFGPGTRLTVL.

This rearrangement joins TRBV14 to TRBJ2-5, with D tentatively TRBD1 (5 bases). The CDR3 is made up of 14 amino acids. Germline V gene sequence: CDR1 SGHDN, CDR2 FVKESK. Trimming took off 3 bases at V and 5 bases at J, with 13 bases between the two ends. The DNA for the CDR3 is TGTGCCAGCAGCCACAGGGTTGAGATGGAGACCCAGTACTTC. Protein sequence: CASSHRVEMETQYF.

This chain joins TRBV7-2 and TRBJ2-1; 8 nucleotides align to TRBD2. Germline V gives CDR1 SGHTA, CDR2 FQGNSA. V shed 5 bases, J shed 5 bases, and the junction held 2 bases outside the gene matches. The CDR3 sequence is 13 residues long. For the CDR3, the DNA is TGTGCCAGCAGCCTGCGGGGGGACAATGAGCAGTTCTTC. It codes for CASSLRGDNEQFF.

The chain's CDR3 is CASSTRQLNTGELFF. In nucleotides, the CDR3 is TGTGCCAGCAGCACCCGACAGCTGAACACCGGGGAGCTGTTTTTT. V usage is TRBV7-2 and J usage is TRBJ2-2, with a tentative D call TRBD1 (5 bases). This CDR3 has 15 amino acids. Germline CDR1 reads SGHTA; CDR2 reads FQGNSA. Deletions cut 5 bases from V and 1 base from J, with 11 bases between.

The CDR3: CASSLSFTSGTGPDTQYF. CDR3 DNA: TGTGCCAGCAGTTTATCCTTCACCAGCGGCACTGGGCCAGATACGCAGTATTTT. The genes are TRBV27 and TRBJ2-3; the D gene is possibly TRBD2 (5 bases). The V end lost 0 bases, the J end lost 4 bases, and 20 bases lay between the germline ends. This CDR3 has 18 amino acids. Germline V gene data show CDR1 as MNHEY and CDR2 as SMNVEV (reference sequence).

This chain links TRBV6-5 with TRBJ2-5; TRBD1 might be the D (6 bases). Trimming removed 7 bases at V and 7 bases at J, with 16 bases between. The germline V gene has CDR1 MNHEY and CDR2 SVGAGI. This CDR3 region has 13 residues. This chain's CDR3 is CASTWGPGGTQYF. The CDR3 coding sequence is TGTGCCAGCACCTGGGGGCCGGGCGGGACCCAGTACTTC.

This sequence joins TRBV5-4 and TRBJ2-1, with 8 bases identical to TRBD2. Per germline, CDR1 SGHNT and CDR2 YYREEE (reference sequence). Trimming removed 0 bases from V and 6 bases from J; junction bases left unmatched: 2. The CDR3 totals 14 residues. DNA for the CDR3: TGTGCCAGCAGCTTGGCCGGGAGGGGCAATGAGCAGTTCTTC. Protein: CASSLAGRGNEQFF. Combining the CDR3 with reference TRBV5-4 and TRBJ2-1 gives the whole variable domain ETGVTQSPTHLIKTRGQQVTLRCSSQSGHNTVSWYQQALGQGPQFIFQYYREEENGRGNFPPRFSGLQFPNYSSELNVNALELDDSALYLCASSLAGRGNEQFFGPGTRLTVL.

The chain carries TRBV4-1 and TRBJ2-2; 13 bases are shared with TRBD2. CDR1 and CDR2 (germline): MGHRA, YSYEKL. The junction had 0 bases not matched to a gene; V was cut back by 6 bases and J by 5 bases. The CDR3 is 14 residues long. The CDR3, as DNA: TGCGCCAGCAGGGGACTAGCGGGAACCGGGGAGCTGTTTTTT. Protein: CASRGLAGTGELFF.

V gene TRBV5-4 combines with J gene TRBJ1-2; 12 positions match TRBD1. CDR1 is SGHNT, CDR2 YYREEE, per germline (reference sequence). This CDR3 region has 15 residues. The trim removed 5 bases at V and 5 bases at J, leaving 7 bases unmatched. The CDR3 coding sequence is TGTGCCAGCAGTTCCGGGACAGGGGGCCGATATGGCTACACCTTC. Protein sequence: CASSSGTGGRYGYTF.

This clone turned up a few times. This chain connects TRBV7-2 to TRBJ2-7; 10 bases are shared with TRBD2. Germline loops: CDR1 SGHTA, CDR2 FQGNSA. With V trimmed by 1 base and J by 4 bases, 1 base remained unmatched. The CDR3 totals 14 residues. CDR3: CASSLGLAGYEQYF. The CDR3 nucleotides read TGTGCCAGCAGCTTAGGACTAGCGGGTTACGAGCAGTACTTC.